A single TCR beta chain is shown here with its context. The sample originates from a study of blood T cell repertoires in COVID-19. Trimming stripped 4 bases from V and 9 bases from J, with 11 bases between. Germline V CDR1 and CDR2: SGHDT, YYEEEE. The length of the CDR3 is 13 residues. This table comes from immunoSEQ multiplex PCR, and its TCRdb copy is limited to in-frame clones, with some not included. This table has under 300,000 clones, around 90% appearing once. The chain uses TRBV5-6 and TRBJ1-6; possibly TRBD1 for D (6 bases). This TCR was recovered from a woman aged 18-30 years who had recovered from COVID-19. Sequencing was carried out using PBMCs or T cells enriched from blood (not recorded which). The CDR3 protein is CASSALRGSPLHF. The DNA of the CDR3 is TGTGCCAGCAGCGCGCTCAGGGGTTCACCCCTCCACTTT.